This TCR beta chain originates from a study of blood T cell repertoires in COVID-19. The CDR3 loop spans 16 amino acids. V was clipped by 5 bases and J by 7 bases; unmatched bases: 12. Germline V gene sequence: CDR1 MDHEN, CDR2 SYDVKM. Recovered Cohort 3 donors showed two negative PCRs, clearance, or symptom resolution. The data were produced by immunoSEQ multiplex PCR, yet TCRdb's version contains in-frame clones alone and is incomplete. The sample shows approximately 350,000 clones, under 85% of them seen only once. V usage is TRBV28 and J usage is TRBJ2-2; TRBD2 matches at 8 bases. The sequenced sample consisted of PBMCs or T cells enriched from blood (not recorded which). The TCR was taken from a woman aged 50 to 60 who had recovered from COVID-19. The CDR3, as DNA: TGTGCCAGCAGTCTAAATATGGGACTAGTAATCGGGGAGCTGTTTTTT. Translation gives CASSLNMGLVIGELFF.